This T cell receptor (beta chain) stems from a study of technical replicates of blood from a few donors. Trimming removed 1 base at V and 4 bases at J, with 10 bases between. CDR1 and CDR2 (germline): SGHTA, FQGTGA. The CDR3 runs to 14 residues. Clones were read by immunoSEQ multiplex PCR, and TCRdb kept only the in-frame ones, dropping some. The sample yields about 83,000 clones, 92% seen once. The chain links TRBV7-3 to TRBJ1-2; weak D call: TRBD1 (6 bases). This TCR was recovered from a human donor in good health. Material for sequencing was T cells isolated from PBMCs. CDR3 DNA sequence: TGTGCCAGCAGCTTAAAATGGGGGCCCTATGGCTACACCTTC. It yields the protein CASSLKWGPYGYTF.